This T cell receptor beta chain appears in the sequencing data of a study of breast tumors, draining lymph nodes, adjacent tissues. From the multiplex PCR reads, TCRdb called clonotypes with MiXCR, one entry per CDR3 protein. The repertoire holds about 200,000 distinct CDR3 sequences, with less than 35% as singletons. The CDR3 is 15 amino acids. Germline V CDR1 and CDR2: MNHNS, SASEGT. V shed 6 bases and J 8 bases; nucleotides not matched to a gene: 13. Samples came from axillary lymph nodes draining the breast cancer. Study-level findings and limits: Tumor T cell lymph node origin was a supported hypothesis, not proven. The data were judged consistent with most tumor T cells coming from lymph node and expanding in tumor. Compared with lymph nodes, tumors were less diverse; compared with nontumor tissue, more. Tumor and nontumor repertoires were significantly more similar in luminal-like than in basal-like breast cancer.

There are a few counts of this clonotype. The antigen is not known. The source material was axillary lymph node tissue. The origin of this receptor is a female donor with breast cancer. Some clones in this sample may be carry-over from other donors' samples. The rearrangement uses TRBV6-1 and TRBJ2-1; 7 bases agree with TRBD2. CDR3 protein: CASRAPGGSMDEQFF. For the CDR3, the DNA is TGTGCCAGCAGGGCCCCGGGCGGGAGCATGGATGAGCAGTTCTTC.